This T cell receptor beta chain emerged from a study of metastatic and nonmetastatic thyroid tumors. By its share, this clone is medium-sized. The CDR3 has 12 residues. Trimming shortened V by 3 bases and J by 3 bases, and 6 bases separated the two germline ends. In germline, CDR1 is MDHEN, CDR2 SYDVKM. Each patient went into thyroid surgery without having received any treatment. MiXCR re-clonotyped the PCR reads for TCRdb. The table records approximately 42,000 clones, less than 25% of them present only once. Sequencing was carried out using tumor tissue. The receptor was derived from a female donor with papillary thyroid cancer or a benign thyroid nodule (not recorded which). Some clones in this sample may be carry-over from other donors' samples. The chain combines TRBV28 with TRBJ2-7, with D maybe TRBD2 (5 bases). The CDR3 region has the DNA TGTGCCAGCAGTTTCCGGGACTACGAGCAGTACTTC. Its translation is CASSFRDYEQYF.